The 27 T cell receptor beta chains below all came from one sample that was sequenced in a study of blood T cell repertoires in COVID-19. The assay was immunoSEQ multiplex PCR, and TCRdb's table has in-frame clones only and misses some. The table has some 52,000 clones, 89% seen once. Source material: peripheral blood. The receptor source for this set is a man aged 55 to 70 with active COVID-19.

The chain uses TRBV30 and TRBJ2-6, with D perhaps TRBD1 (6 bases). This CDR3 region has 15 residues. Trimming stripped 2 bases from V and 2 bases from J, with 10 bases between. Germline-derived CDR1 and CDR2 are GTSNPN and SVGIG (reference sequence). The CDR3 reads CAWSLQGAGANVLTF. The CDR3, as DNA: TGTGCCTGGAGTCTACAGGGTGCTGGGGCCAACGTCCTGACTTTC.

The genes are TRBV5-1 and TRBJ2-5, with 8 bases that match TRBD2. The CDR3 is 14 residues long. V lost 4 bases and J lost 3; bases outside the gene matches: 5. In germline, CDR1 is SGHRS, CDR2 YFSETQ. The CDR3 nucleotides are TGCGCCAGCAGCGTCGGGACTAGGGAAGAGACCCAGTACTTC. As protein: CASSVGTREETQYF.

The chain recombines TRBV5-4 with TRBJ2-7; D is possibly TRBD2 (5 bases). CDR3 length: 13 residues. V dropped 3 bases and J dropped 4 bases, with 11 bases sitting between them. CDR1 SGHNT and CDR2 YYREEE come from the germline V gene (reference sequence). The CDR3 DNA is TGTGCCAGCAGCTCTGGACGGGATTACGAGCAGTACTTC. This codes for CASSSGRDYEQYF. The whole variable domain, remainder taken from reference TRBV5-4 and TRBJ2-7, is ETGVTQSPTHLIKTRGQQVTLRCSSQSGHNTVSWYQQALGQGPQFIFQYYREEENGRGNFPPRFSGLQFPNYSSELNVNALELDDSALYLCASSSGRDYEQYFGPGTRLTVT.

The chain recombines TRBV2 with TRBJ2-1; TRBD2 agrees at 12 bases. This CDR3 contains 15 residues. V lost 6 bases, J lost 2 bases, and 2 bases stayed unmatched. Germline CDR1 is SNHLY and CDR2 is FYNNEI. The CDR3 spells CASRGTSGPYNEQFF. CDR3 nucleotide sequence: TGTGCCAGCAGGGGGACTAGCGGGCCCTACAATGAGCAGTTCTTC.

This clone has only one observation. V and J are TRBV9 and TRBJ2-3, with D maybe TRBD2 (5 bases). This CDR3 region has 16 residues. From germline, CDR1 is SGDLS and CDR2 YYNGEE. V was shortened by 0 bases and J by 1 base, with 12 bases between the two germline ends. The CDR3 sequence is CASSVAGSAGTDTQYF. The CDR3 nucleotides are TGTGCCAGCAGCGTAGCGGGGTCCGCGGGCACAGATACGCAGTATTTT.

V and J are TRBV9 and TRBJ2-2, with 8 bases fitting TRBD1. Germline assignment: CDR1 SGDLS and CDR2 YYNGEE. V was clipped by 4 bases and J by 5 bases; unmatched bases: 4. The CDR3 runs to 14 residues. CDR3 loop: CASSPGGLTGELFF. CDR3 sequence (DNA): TGTGCCAGCAGCCCAGGGGGCTTGACCGGGGAGCTGTTTTTT.

This chain joins TRBV5-5 and TRBJ1-3, with 7 bases aligning to TRBD1. Germline V CDR1 and CDR2: SGHKS, YYEKEE (reference sequence). After removal of 4 bases from V and 2 bases from J, the junction contained 6 bases not matched to a gene. This CDR3 is built from 15 residues. The CDR3 DNA reads as TGTGCCAGCAGCCCGGACAGGAACACTGGAAACACCATATATTTT. Amino acid sequence: CASSPDRNTGNTIYF.

The rearrangement joins TRBV5-1 to TRBJ2-5, with D maybe TRBD1 (6 bases). This CDR3 is built from 16 residues. Germline loops: CDR1 SGHRS, CDR2 YFSETQ. Trimming pared 0 bases from V and 2 bases from J, leaving 14 bases between. CDR3 loop: CASSLAGTQGQETQYF. The CDR3, as DNA: TGCGCCAGCAGCTTGGCCGGGACCCAGGGGCAAGAGACCCAGTACTTC.

V usage is TRBV4-3 and J usage is TRBJ1-4, with 7 bases identical to TRBD1. CDR3 length equals 15 residues. Trimming took 4 bases from V and 8 from J; bases not matched to a gene: 10. Germline V gene sequence: CDR1 LGHNA, CDR2 YSLEER. For the CDR3, the DNA is TGCGCCAGCAGCCTTTCGACGGCAGGGGGAGAAAAACTGTTTTTT. Encoded protein: CASSLSTAGGEKLFF.

This clone appeared a few times. The V gene is TRBV7-2, the J gene TRBJ2-5; D is unresolved. Deletions cut 1 base from V and 2 bases from J, with 8 bases between. This CDR3 spans 14 amino acids. Germline CDR1 is SGHTA and CDR2 is FQGNSA. CDR3 sequence reads: CASSLGASQETQYF. The DNA for the CDR3 is TGTGCCAGCAGCTTAGGGGCGTCACAAGAGACCCAGTACTTC.

The J gene is TRBJ1-5, the V gene TRBV7-2, with 10 positions matching TRBD1. This CDR3 has 19 amino acids. V shed 5 bases, J shed 0 bases, and the junction held 13 bases outside the gene matches. CDR1 is SGHTA, CDR2 FQGNSA, per germline. DNA for the CDR3: TGTGCCAGCAGCCTAAAACCGGACAGGGGGGTGTATAGCAATCAGCCCCAGCATTTT. Translated: CASSLKPDRGVYSNQPQHF. The complete variable domain, with remaining parts taken from reference TRBV7-2 and TRBJ1-5, reads GAGVSQSPSNKVTEKGKDVELRCDPISGHTALYWYRQSLGQGLEFLIYFQGNSAPDKSGLPSDRFSAERTGGSVSTLTIQRTQQEDSAVYLCASSLKPDRGVYSNQPQHFGDGTRLSIL.

This chain connects TRBV5-6 to TRBJ2-5, with TRBD2 matching 9 bases. In germline, CDR1 is SGHDT, CDR2 YYEEEE. The CDR3 is 17 amino acids. With V trimmed by 0 bases and J by 4 bases, 10 bases remained unmatched. The CDR3 reads CASSLAWASGIGETQYF. The DNA for the CDR3 is TGTGCCAGCAGCTTGGCCTGGGCTAGCGGGATAGGAGAGACCCAGTACTTC.

Here the CDR3 reads CASSTGGRRHEQYF. The CDR3, as DNA: TGTGCCAGCAGCACGGGGGGACGGCGCCACGAGCAGTACTTC. This rearrangement joins TRBV7-2 to TRBJ2-7, with 7 bases that match TRBD2. Losses at the gene ends were 5 bases for V and 5 bases for J; bases not matched to a gene: 9. The CDR3 consists of 14 residues. Germline values: CDR1 SGHTA, CDR2 FQGNSA.

This clone has only one observation. The chain joins TRBV4-1 to TRBJ2-1, with 9 bases that match TRBD2. The CDR3 runs 15 residues. Germline CDR1 MGHRA, CDR2 YSYEKL. The V gene end was trimmed by 4 bases and the J gene end by 2 bases; junction bases not matched to a gene: 3. DNA of the CDR3: TGCGCCAGCAGCCTAGCGGGAGCAGCCTACAATGAGCAGTTCTTC. Its protein is CASSLAGAAYNEQFF.

In DNA form, the CDR3 reads TGTGCCAGCAGACAGGGGGTCTACAATGAGCAGTTCTTC. Protein: CASRQGVYNEQFF. The V gene is TRBV6-5, the J gene TRBJ2-1; 8 bases fit TRBD1. This CDR3 spans 13 amino acids. V lost 6 bases to trimming and J lost 3 bases; unmatched junction nucleotides: 1. Per germline, CDR1 MNHEY and CDR2 SVGAGI.

For the CDR3, the DNA is TGTGCCAGCAGTTACGGGACTGGCTCGAGCTCCTACAATGAGCAGTTCTTC. Its translation is CASSYGTGSSSYNEQFF. The chain joins TRBV6-2 or TRBV6-3 to TRBJ2-1; TRBD2 is a possible D gene (6 bases). The length of the CDR3 is 17 residues. The V end lost 2 bases, the J end lost 0 bases, and 14 bases lay between the germline ends. Per germline, CDR1 MNHEY and CDR2 SVGEGT.

The V and J genes are TRBV5-6 and TRBJ2-3, with TRBD1 as a possible D gene (5 bases). Deletions cut 3 bases from V and 2 bases from J, with 13 bases between. This CDR3 comprises 15 residues. Germline V CDR1 and CDR2: SGHDT, YYEEEE. CDR3 sequence (DNA): TGTGCCAGCAGCTCATTCGACAGATACACAGATACGCAGTATTTT. This translates into CASSSFDRYTDTQYF.

The gene calls are TRBV10-3 and TRBJ2-7; 7 positions match TRBD1. The CDR3 length is 13 residues. The J segment lost 4 bases and the V segment lost 8 bases, leaving 8 bases of the junction unmatched. From germline, CDR1 is ENHRY and CDR2 SYGVKD. The CDR3 nucleotides read TGTGCCATCGGGGGACAGTCTGGGTACGAGCAGTACTTC. Translated: CAIGGQSGYEQYF.

The CDR3 region is CASSQDLLGRYNSPLHF. CDR3 sequence (DNA): TGTGCCAGCAGCCAAGATTTGTTGGGCAGGTATAATTCACCCCTCCACTTT. The V gene is TRBV3-1 (or the pseudogene TRBV3-2), the J gene TRBJ1-6; D not certain. The CDR3 contains 17 residues. Germline V gives CDR1 LGHDT, CDR2 YNNKEL (reference sequence). Deletions cut 0 bases from V and 4 bases from J, with 13 bases between.

V gene TRBV4-3 combines with J gene TRBJ1-6; 7 bases map to TRBD1. This CDR3 has 15 amino acids. Germline V gives CDR1 LGHNA, CDR2 YSLEER. V was pared by 0 bases and J by 14 bases, with 10 bases of the junction left unmatched. The CDR3 sequence is CASSQDEAGGQALHF. CDR3 DNA: TGCGCCAGCAGCCAAGATGAGGCAGGGGGTCAGGCCCTCCACTTT.

V is TRBV9 and J is TRBJ2-7; 7 bases are shared with TRBD2. V dropped 5 bases and J dropped 1; count of bases not matched to a gene: 3. CDR1 and CDR2 from the germline V gene are SGDLS and YYNGEE. The CDR3 is made up of 13 amino acids. In DNA form, the CDR3 reads TGTGCCAGCAGGCCTAGCGGTTCCTACGAGCAGTACTTC. Translation: CASRPSGSYEQYF.

This clone was detected only once. This rearrangement joins TRBV19 to TRBJ2-2; a possible D gene is TRBD2 (5 bases). Trimming cost V 5 bases and J 5 bases, with 15 bases left between them. The length of the CDR3 is 15 residues. CDR1 is LNHDA and CDR2 is SQIVND in the germline V gene (reference sequence). The CDR3 reads CASSRGLPWTGELFF. Here the CDR3 DNA reads TGTGCCAGTAGTCGTGGACTCCCTTGGACCGGGGAGCTGTTTTTT. The full variable domain, completed using reference TRBV19 and TRBJ2-2, is DGGITQSPKYLFRKEGQNVTLSCEQNLNHDAMYWYRQDPGQGLRLIYYSQIVNDFQKGDIAEGYSVSREKKESFPLTVTSAQKNPTAFYLCASSRGLPWTGELFFGEGSRLTVL.

The gene calls are TRBV2 and TRBJ2-7; D possibly corresponds to TRBD2 (6 bases). Germline CDR1 reads SNHLY; CDR2 reads FYNNEI. V was cut by 7 bases and J by 7 bases, with 14 bases left in between. The CDR3 has 12 residues. The CDR3 DNA reads TGTGCCAGCAAGGAGGGCTACGCTGAGCAGTACTTC. Translation: CASKEGYAEQYF.

The V gene is TRBV7-8, the J gene TRBJ2-1; 9 bases are shared with TRBD2. After removal of 9 bases from V and 0 bases from J, the junction contained 3 bases not matched to a gene. Germline V gene sequence: CDR1 SGHVS, CDR2 FQNEAQ. This CDR3 has 14 amino acids. This CDR3 is CASSSGISYNEQFF. In nucleotides, the CDR3 is TGTGCCAGTTCTAGCGGGATCTCCTACAATGAGCAGTTCTTC. The whole variable domain, filled in from reference TRBV7-8 and TRBJ2-1, reads GAGVSQSPRYKVAKRGQDVALRCDPISGHVSLFWYQQALGQGPEFLTYFQNEAQLDKSGLPSDRFFAERPEGSVSTLKIQRTQQEDSAVYLCASSSGISYNEQFFGPGTRLTVL.

The V and J genes are TRBV9 and TRBJ2-5; 7 bases are shared with TRBD2. The germline V gene has CDR1 SGDLS and CDR2 YYNGEE. With V trimmed by 0 bases and J by 5 bases, 7 bases remained unmatched. The CDR3 runs to 15 residues. The CDR3 sequence: CASSVGAGVEETQYF. The DNA for the CDR3 is TGTGCCAGCAGCGTAGGTGCGGGAGTTGAGGAGACCCAGTACTTC.

The chain recombines TRBV28 with TRBJ1-2; a weak D match, TRBD1 (6 bases). CDR1 is MDHEN and CDR2 is SYDVKM in the germline V gene. The CDR3 is 13 residues long. The V end was cut by 5 bases, the J end by 8 bases, with 15 bases between. Here the CDR3 DNA reads TGTGCCAGCAGTATCCCAGGGGTCCGAGGCTACACCTTC. It translates to CASSIPGVRGYTF.

The CDR3 loop is CASSLLAANGYTF. In nucleotides, the CDR3 is TGTGCCAGCAGTTTGTTGGCGGCGAATGGCTACACCTTC. The chain carries TRBV28 and TRBJ1-2, with D unclear. This CDR3 is built from 13 residues. Trimming cost V 3 bases and J 6 bases, with 11 bases left between them. From germline, CDR1 is MDHEN and CDR2 SYDVKM.